This paragraph reports one T cell receptor (beta chain). The data were taken from a study of blood T cell repertoires in COVID-19. Study as a whole: Material from acute and convalescent COVID-19 was sourced from the United States, Italy and Spain. The cDNA or gDNA used as material had been derived from T cells, B-cell-depleted T cells, or PBMCs.

In the original analysis: Reference gene primer amplification gave nucleated cell count estimates. The repertoire was sequenced with immunoSEQ multiplex PCR; TCRdb's copy has only in-frame clones and lacks some. V and J calls and clone size come straight from that table; D and trimming were deduced from the DNA. In the table there are about 270,000 clones, 85% of which are singletons. Germline CDR1 MNHEY, CDR2 SVGAGI. This CDR3 comprises 14 residues. Trimming removed 0 bases at V and 3 bases at J, with 5 bases between. Across about two dozen US areas, participants ranged in age from 18 to 89 years. This chain connects TRBV6-5 to TRBJ1-4; unclear D gene. This TCR came from a woman between 45 and 60 years old with acute COVID-19. Sequencing was carried out using PBMCs or T cells enriched from blood (not recorded which). This CDR3 reads CASSYSRSNEKLFF. The CDR3 region has the DNA TGTGCCAGCAGTTACTCTCGTTCTAATGAAAAACTGTTTTTT.